This is a list of T cell receptor beta chains from one sample in a study of cytomegalovirus exposure and HLA in healthy donors. Here immunoSEQ multiplex PCR was the method, and the copy in TCRdb shows in-frame clones only, minus some. The data show 100,000 to 150,000 clones, over 60% seen once. Sequencing used PBMCs. The source of these receptors is a woman in her sixties or seventies in good health and CMV-seropositive. Each CDR3 is given with its conserved first and last residue. D genes are given only for firm matches. Clone size is not always given. Where it is, it says once, few, many or a class for expanded clones.

cdr3_aa: CASSSGLDTDTQYF
cdr3_nt: TGTGCCAGTAGCTCGGGACTTGACACAGATACGCAGTATTTT
j_call: TRBJ2-3
d_call: -
clone_size: few
v_call: TRBV19

cdr3_aa: CASSFGNRGTEAFF
cdr3_nt: TGTGCCAGCAGCTTTGGAAACAGGGGGACTGAAGCTTTCTTT
j_call: TRBJ1-1
d_call: TRBD1
clone_size: -
v_call: TRBV7-9

cdr3_aa: CASSPGGSRGYTF
cdr3_nt: TGTGCCAGCAGTCCGGGGGGATCCAGAGGCTACACCTTC
j_call: TRBJ1-2
d_call: -
clone_size: -
v_call: TRBV6-5

cdr3_aa: CASSLAGAGDTQYF
cdr3_nt: TGTGCCAGCAGCTTGGCAGGGGCCGGGGATACGCAGTATTTT
j_call: TRBJ2-3
d_call: -
clone_size: -
v_call: TRBV5-4

cdr3_aa: CASLMTGLNEKLFF
cdr3_nt: TGTGCCAGCCTTATGACAGGGTTAAATGAAAAACTGTTTTTT
j_call: TRBJ1-4
d_call: TRBD1
clone_size: few
v_call: TRBV6-6

cdr3_aa: CASSWYRSEKLFF
cdr3_nt: TGTGCCAGCAGTTGGTACAGGTCTGAAAAACTGTTTTTT
j_call: TRBJ1-4
d_call: -
clone_size: -
v_call: TRBV6-6

cdr3_aa: CASRTRTGGQPQHF
cdr3_nt: TGTGCCAGCAGGACTAGGACAGGCGGTCAGCCCCAGCATTTT
j_call: TRBJ1-5
d_call: TRBD1
clone_size: -
v_call: TRBV27

cdr3_aa: CASSRGWGGNEQYF
cdr3_nt: TGTGCCAGCTCACGCGGCTGGGGAGGGAACGAGCAGTACTTC
j_call: TRBJ2-7
d_call: TRBD2
clone_size: -
v_call: TRBV18

cdr3_aa: CAWSVRGSTDTQYF
cdr3_nt: TGTGCCTGGAGTGTACGAGGGAGCACAGATACGCAGTATTTT
j_call: TRBJ2-3
d_call: -
clone_size: -
v_call: TRBV30

cdr3_aa: CASSFGEGSTDTQYF
cdr3_nt: TGTGCCAGCAGCTTTGGGGAGGGAAGCACAGATACGCAGTATTTT
j_call: TRBJ2-3
d_call: TRBD2
clone_size: -
v_call: TRBV5-5

cdr3_aa: CACVDRAGEKLFF
cdr3_nt: TGTGCCTGCGTAGACAGGGCGGGGGAAAAACTGTTTTTT
j_call: TRBJ1-4
d_call: TRBD1
clone_size: -
v_call: TRBV2

cdr3_aa: CASSPGQGTQYF
cdr3_nt: TGTGCCAGCAGCCCAGGGCAGGGGACCCAGTACTTC
j_call: TRBJ2-5
d_call: -
clone_size: -
v_call: TRBV7-8

cdr3_aa: CSVGGQATNEKLFF
cdr3_nt: TGCAGCGTTGGAGGACAGGCGACTAATGAAAAACTGTTTTTT
j_call: TRBJ1-4
d_call: TRBD1
clone_size: -
v_call: TRBV29-1

cdr3_aa: CASSQETSGRTNEQFF
cdr3_nt: TGCGCCAGCAGCCAAGAAACTAGCGGGAGGACAAATGAGCAGTTCTTC
j_call: TRBJ2-1
d_call: TRBD2
clone_size: -
v_call: TRBV4-3

cdr3_aa: CASSLAGTSLPYEQYF
cdr3_nt: TGTGCCAGCAGCTTGGCGGGGACAAGCCTACCCTACGAGCAGTACTTC
j_call: TRBJ2-7
d_call: -
clone_size: -
v_call: TRBV5-6

cdr3_aa: CASTLGAAKNIQYF
cdr3_nt: TGTGCCAGTACCCTAGGGGCGGCCAAAAACATTCAGTACTTC
j_call: TRBJ2-4
d_call: -
clone_size: -
v_call: TRBV19

cdr3_aa: CASSYSQGFATDTQYF
cdr3_nt: TGTGCCAGCAGTTACTCACAGGGGTTTGCCACAGATACGCAGTATTTT
j_call: TRBJ2-3
d_call: TRBD1
clone_size: -
v_call: TRBV6-5

cdr3_aa: CASSLYSLANQPQHF
cdr3_nt: TGTGCCAGCAGCTTATACAGCCTTGCCAATCAGCCCCAGCATTTT
j_call: TRBJ1-5
d_call: -
clone_size: few
v_call: TRBV5-6

cdr3_aa: CASNLQGYSQPQHF
cdr3_nt: TGTGCCAGCAACCTACAGGGGTATAGTCAGCCCCAGCATTTT
j_call: TRBJ1-5
d_call: TRBD1
clone_size: -
v_call: TRBV6-5

cdr3_aa: CASSSDQAPFYGYTF
cdr3_nt: TGTGCCAGCAGTTCCGACCAGGCCCCCTTCTATGGCTACACCTTC
j_call: TRBJ1-2
d_call: -
clone_size: -
v_call: TRBV27

cdr3_aa: CASSPGQGRSYEQYF
cdr3_nt: TGTGCCAGCAGCCCGGGACAGGGCCGCTCCTACGAGCAGTACTTC
j_call: TRBJ2-7
d_call: TRBD1
clone_size: once
v_call: TRBV5-8

cdr3_aa: CASSPARRREPGETQYF
cdr3_nt: TGTGCCAGCAGCCCCGCCCGGCGGCGGGAACCAGGCGAGACCCAGTACTTC
j_call: TRBJ2-5
d_call: -
clone_size: -
v_call: TRBV13

cdr3_aa: CASRQGIYEQYF
cdr3_nt: TGCGCCAGCAGACAGGGGATCTACGAGCAGTACTTC
j_call: TRBJ2-7
d_call: TRBD1
clone_size: -
v_call: TRBV10-1

cdr3_aa: CASSRQDSRRQDYGYTF
cdr3_nt: TGCGCCAGCAGCCGTCAGGATAGCCGTAGACAGGACTATGGCTACACCTTC
j_call: TRBJ1-2
d_call: -
clone_size: -
v_call: TRBV5-1

cdr3_aa: CASSPASGSTFF
cdr3_nt: TGTGCCAGCAGCCCGGCTAGCGGGAGTACTTTCTTC
j_call: TRBJ2-7
d_call: TRBD2
clone_size: few
v_call: TRBV16

cdr3_aa: CASRPMGQYQETQYF
cdr3_nt: TGTGCCAGTAGACCGATGGGACAGTACCAAGAGACCCAGTACTTC
j_call: TRBJ2-5
d_call: TRBD1
clone_size: -
v_call: TRBV19

cdr3_aa: CASSLDRDGYTF
cdr3_nt: TGTGCCAGCAGCTTGGACAGAGATGGCTACACCTTC
j_call: TRBJ1-2
d_call: -
clone_size: -
v_call: TRBV5-4

cdr3_aa: CASSLWGDNSPLHF
cdr3_nt: TGTGCCAGCAGTTTGTGGGGCGATAATTCACCCCTCCACTTT
j_call: TRBJ1-6
d_call: -
clone_size: -
v_call: TRBV28

cdr3_aa: CASSPQYSNQPQHF
cdr3_nt: TGTGCCAGCAGCCCGCAGTATAGCAATCAGCCCCAGCATTTT
j_call: TRBJ1-5
d_call: -
clone_size: -
v_call: TRBV7-2

cdr3_aa: CASSIARGQGYTF
cdr3_nt: TGTGCCAGTAGTATAGCCAGGGGGCAAGGCTACACCTTC
j_call: TRBJ1-2
d_call: TRBD1
clone_size: -
v_call: TRBV19

cdr3_aa: CASSQRTGKSNTEAFF
cdr3_nt: TGTGCCAGCTCACAAAGGACAGGGAAAAGTAACACTGAAGCTTTCTTT
j_call: TRBJ1-1
d_call: TRBD1
clone_size: -
v_call: TRBV18

cdr3_aa: CASSTNSATNEKLFF
cdr3_nt: TGTGCCAGTAGTACCAACAGTGCAACTAATGAAAAACTGTTTTTT
j_call: TRBJ1-4
d_call: -
clone_size: -
v_call: TRBV19

cdr3_aa: CAWSAEGWRGNYEQYF
cdr3_nt: TGTGCCTGGAGTGCCGAAGGGTGGCGGGGGAACTACGAGCAGTACTTC
j_call: TRBJ2-7
d_call: TRBD2
clone_size: -
v_call: TRBV30

cdr3_aa: CASSLAAGGGGNTIYF
cdr3_nt: TGTGCCAGCAGCTTAGCAGCGGGGGGCGGTGGAAACACCATATATTTT
j_call: TRBJ1-3
d_call: -
clone_size: -
v_call: TRBV11-2

cdr3_aa: CASSIYGLAGYRNEQFF
cdr3_nt: TGTGCCAGTAGTATCTATGGACTAGCGGGGTATAGGAATGAGCAGTTCTTC
j_call: TRBJ2-1
d_call: TRBD2
clone_size: -
v_call: TRBV19

cdr3_aa: CASSLVGVNTGELFF
cdr3_nt: TGTGCCAGCAGCTTAGTAGGGGTGAACACCGGGGAGCTGTTTTTT
j_call: TRBJ2-2
d_call: -
clone_size: -
v_call: TRBV7-2

cdr3_aa: CASSFGDRNTEAFF
cdr3_nt: TGCGCCAGCAGCTTTGGAGACAGGAACACTGAAGCTTTCTTT
j_call: TRBJ1-1
d_call: -
clone_size: -
v_call: TRBV5-1

cdr3_aa: CATKGTAREAFF
cdr3_nt: TGTGCCACCAAGGGGACAGCCCGTGAAGCTTTCTTT
j_call: TRBJ1-1
d_call: TRBD1
clone_size: -
v_call: TRBV19

cdr3_aa: CASSPGLAGGVGEQFF
cdr3_nt: TGTGCCAGCAGCCCAGGACTAGCGGGGGGGGTGGGTGAGCAGTTCTTC
j_call: TRBJ2-1
d_call: TRBD2
clone_size: -
v_call: TRBV5-4

cdr3_aa: CASSLVEAGGAYEQYF
cdr3_nt: TGTGCCAGCAGCTTAGTCGAAGCGGGGGGGGCCTACGAGCAGTACTTC
j_call: TRBJ2-7
d_call: TRBD2
clone_size: -
v_call: TRBV11-2

cdr3_aa: CASSQDQGAYWYHGYTF
cdr3_nt: TGCGCCAGCAGCCAAGATCAGGGGGCGTATTGGTATCATGGCTACACCTTC
j_call: TRBJ1-2
d_call: TRBD1
clone_size: few
v_call: TRBV4-3

cdr3_aa: CASSLTPATNEKLFF
cdr3_nt: TGTGCCAGCAGCTTAACTCCGGCAACTAATGAAAAACTGTTTTTT
j_call: TRBJ1-4
d_call: -
clone_size: few
v_call: TRBV5-6

cdr3_aa: CASSITGLRTKNIQYF
cdr3_nt: TGTGCCAGTAGCATCACAGGGTTGAGAACCAAAAACATTCAGTACTTC
j_call: TRBJ2-4
d_call: -
clone_size: -
v_call: TRBV19

cdr3_aa: CASSATGTVGEKLFF
cdr3_nt: TGCGCCAGCAGCGCAACCGGGACAGTAGGAGAAAAACTGTTTTTT
j_call: TRBJ1-4
d_call: TRBD1
clone_size: -
v_call: TRBV5-1

cdr3_aa: CASSLGTSGATDTQYF
cdr3_nt: TGCGCCAGCAGCTTGGGTACTAGCGGAGCCACAGATACGCAGTATTTT
j_call: TRBJ2-3
d_call: TRBD2
clone_size: -
v_call: TRBV5-1

cdr3_aa: CSVAGQGLTYNEQFF
cdr3_nt: TGCAGCGTCGCGGGACAGGGCCTTACCTACAATGAGCAGTTCTTC
j_call: TRBJ2-1
d_call: TRBD1
clone_size: -
v_call: TRBV29-1

cdr3_aa: CASSVVPQNTEAFF
cdr3_nt: TGTGCCAGCAGCGTAGTCCCACAGAACACTGAAGCTTTCTTT
j_call: TRBJ1-1
d_call: -
clone_size: -
v_call: TRBV9

cdr3_aa: CASSPSRSEAYGYTF
cdr3_nt: TGTGCCAGTAGCCCCAGCCGTTCGGAGGCATATGGCTACACCTTC
j_call: TRBJ1-2
d_call: -
clone_size: -
v_call: TRBV19

cdr3_aa: CASSPGQGIGEQYF
cdr3_nt: TGTGCCAGCAGCCCCGGACAGGGTATCGGCGAGCAGTACTTC
j_call: TRBJ2-7
d_call: TRBD1
clone_size: -
v_call: TRBV4-2

cdr3_aa: CASSSIAGRSYNEQFF
cdr3_nt: TGTGCCAGCAGTTCCATAGCGGGCCGCTCCTACAATGAGCAGTTCTTC
j_call: TRBJ2-1
d_call: TRBD2
clone_size: -
v_call: TRBV6-6

cdr3_aa: CASSIGVEGTEAFF
cdr3_nt: TGTGCCAGTAGTATCGGGGTAGAGGGCACTGAAGCTTTCTTT
j_call: TRBJ1-1
d_call: -
clone_size: few
v_call: TRBV19

cdr3_aa: CASSLDGRGRGETQYF
cdr3_nt: TGCGCCAGCAGCTTGGATGGCAGGGGAAGAGGTGAGACCCAGTACTTC
j_call: TRBJ2-5
d_call: -
clone_size: -
v_call: TRBV5-1